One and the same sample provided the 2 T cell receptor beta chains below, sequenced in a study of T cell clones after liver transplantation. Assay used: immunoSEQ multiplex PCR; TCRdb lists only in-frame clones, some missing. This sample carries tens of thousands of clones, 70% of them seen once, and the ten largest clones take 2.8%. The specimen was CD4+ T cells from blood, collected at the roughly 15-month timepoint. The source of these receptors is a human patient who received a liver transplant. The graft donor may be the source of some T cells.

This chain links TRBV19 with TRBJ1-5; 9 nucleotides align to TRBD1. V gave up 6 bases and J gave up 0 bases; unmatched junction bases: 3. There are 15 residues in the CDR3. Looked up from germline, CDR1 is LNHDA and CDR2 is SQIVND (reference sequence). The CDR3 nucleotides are TGTGCCAGTAGGGTACAGGGGGCTAGCAATCAGCCCCAGCATTTT. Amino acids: CASRVQGASNQPQHF.

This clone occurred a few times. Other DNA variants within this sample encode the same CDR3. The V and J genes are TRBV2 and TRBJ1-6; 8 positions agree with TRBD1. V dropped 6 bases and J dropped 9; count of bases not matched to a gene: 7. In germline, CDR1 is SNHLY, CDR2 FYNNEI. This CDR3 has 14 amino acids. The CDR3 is CASSEQGVGSPLHF. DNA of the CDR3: TGTGCCAGCAGCGAACAGGGGGTGGGTTCACCCCTCCACTTT.